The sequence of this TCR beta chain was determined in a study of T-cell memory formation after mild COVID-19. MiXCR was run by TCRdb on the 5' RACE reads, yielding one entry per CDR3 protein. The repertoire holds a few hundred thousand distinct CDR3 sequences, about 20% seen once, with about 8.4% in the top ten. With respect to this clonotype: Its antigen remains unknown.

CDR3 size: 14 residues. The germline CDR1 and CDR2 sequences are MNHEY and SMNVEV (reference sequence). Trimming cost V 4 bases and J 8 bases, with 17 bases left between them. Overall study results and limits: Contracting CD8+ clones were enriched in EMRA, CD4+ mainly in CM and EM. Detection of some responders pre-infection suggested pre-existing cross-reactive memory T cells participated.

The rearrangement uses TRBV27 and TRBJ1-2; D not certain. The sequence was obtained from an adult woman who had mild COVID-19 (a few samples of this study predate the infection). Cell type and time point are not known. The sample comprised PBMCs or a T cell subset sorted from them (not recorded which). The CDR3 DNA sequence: TGTGCCAGCAGTTCCCGACCGGATACCATGGGCTACACCTTC. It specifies CASSSRPDTMGYTF.